The clone carrying this T cell receptor (delta chain) was observed many times. V trimming: 5 bases; J trimming: 2 bases; junction bases outside the gene matches: 12. This CDR3 is built from 17 residues. CDR1 is TSWWSYY and CDR2 is QGS in the germline V gene. The data derive from a study of gamma-delta chains in newborns, infants, children. TCRdb reapplied CATT to the reads. The repertoire consists of 6,100 or so delta-chain clones, with approximately 14% occurring once and the leading ten covering about 25%. The receptor's source is a child who was a newborn, infant or young child, either healthy, febrile or measles-vaccinated (not recorded which). The gene calls are TRDV1 and TRDJ1, with 9 bases aligning to TRDD3. Here the sequenced sample was blood, taken at baseline. CDR3 nucleotide sequence: TGTGCTCTTGGGTCTCATTCTTGCCTGGGGGATACCGATAAACTCATCTTT. Its protein product is CALGSHSCLGDTDKLIF.